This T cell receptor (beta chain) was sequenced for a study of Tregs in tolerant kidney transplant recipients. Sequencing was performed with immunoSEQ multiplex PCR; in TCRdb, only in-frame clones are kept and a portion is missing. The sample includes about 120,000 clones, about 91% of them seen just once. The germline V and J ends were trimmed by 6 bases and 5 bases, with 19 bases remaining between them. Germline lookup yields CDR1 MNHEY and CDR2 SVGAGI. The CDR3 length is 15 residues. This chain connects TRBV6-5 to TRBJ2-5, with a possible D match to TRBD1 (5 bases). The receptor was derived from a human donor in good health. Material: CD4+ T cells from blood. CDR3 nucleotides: TGTGCCAGCAGCCACCCGAGAACAGGTCTGGAGACCCAGTACTTC. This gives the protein CASSHPRTGLETQYF.